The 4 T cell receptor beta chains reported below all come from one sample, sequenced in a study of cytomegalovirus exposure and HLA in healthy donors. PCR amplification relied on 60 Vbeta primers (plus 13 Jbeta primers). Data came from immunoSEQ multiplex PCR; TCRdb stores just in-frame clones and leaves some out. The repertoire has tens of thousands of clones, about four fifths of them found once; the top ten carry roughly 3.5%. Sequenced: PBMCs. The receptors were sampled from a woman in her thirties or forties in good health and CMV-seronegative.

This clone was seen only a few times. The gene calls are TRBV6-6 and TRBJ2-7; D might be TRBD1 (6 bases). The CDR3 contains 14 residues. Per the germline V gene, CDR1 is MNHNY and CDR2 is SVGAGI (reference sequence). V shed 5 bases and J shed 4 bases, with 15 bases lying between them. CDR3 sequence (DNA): TGTGCCAGCAGTGGACCGGGACAACAATACGAGCAGTACTTC. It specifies CASSGPGQQYEQYF.

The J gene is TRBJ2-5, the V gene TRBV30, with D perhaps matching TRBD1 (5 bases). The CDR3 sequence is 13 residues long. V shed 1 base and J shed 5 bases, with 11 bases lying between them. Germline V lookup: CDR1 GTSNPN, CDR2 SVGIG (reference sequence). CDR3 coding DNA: TGTGCCTGGAGTGATGGGGCTTCGGAGACCCAGTACTTC. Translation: CAWSDGASETQYF. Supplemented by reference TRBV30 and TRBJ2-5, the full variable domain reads SQTIHQWPATLVQPVGSPLSLECTVEGTSNPNLYWYRQAAGRGLQLLFYSVGIGQISSEVPQNLSASRPQDRQFILSSKKLLLSDSGFYLCAWSDGASETQYFGPGTRLLVL.

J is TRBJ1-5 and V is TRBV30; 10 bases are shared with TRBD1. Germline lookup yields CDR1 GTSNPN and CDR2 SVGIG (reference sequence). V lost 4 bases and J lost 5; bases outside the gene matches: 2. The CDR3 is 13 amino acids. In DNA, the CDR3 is TGTGCCTGGAAAGGACAGGGGGATCAGCCCCAGCATTTT. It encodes CAWKGQGDQPQHF.

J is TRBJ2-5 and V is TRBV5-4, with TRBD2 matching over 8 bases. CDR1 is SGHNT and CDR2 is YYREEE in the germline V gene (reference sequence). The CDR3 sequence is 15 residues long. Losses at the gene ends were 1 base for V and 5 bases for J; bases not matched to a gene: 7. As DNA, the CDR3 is TGTGCCAGCAGCTTGCCACCGACGGGAGGGGAGACCCAGTACTTC. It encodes CASSLPPTGGETQYF.